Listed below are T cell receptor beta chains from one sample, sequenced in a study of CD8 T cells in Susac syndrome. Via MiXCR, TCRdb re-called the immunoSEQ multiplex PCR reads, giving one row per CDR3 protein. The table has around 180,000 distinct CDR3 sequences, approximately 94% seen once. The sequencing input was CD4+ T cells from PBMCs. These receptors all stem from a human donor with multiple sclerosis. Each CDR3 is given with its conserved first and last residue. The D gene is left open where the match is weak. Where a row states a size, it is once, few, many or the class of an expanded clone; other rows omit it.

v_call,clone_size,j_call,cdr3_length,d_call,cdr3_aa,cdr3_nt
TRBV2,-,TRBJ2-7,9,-,CASNWEQYF,TGTGCCAGCAACTGGGAGCAGTACTTC
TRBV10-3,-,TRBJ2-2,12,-,CAISGQAGELFF,TGTGCCATCAGTGGACAGGCCGGGGAGCTGTTTTTT
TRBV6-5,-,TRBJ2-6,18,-,CASSYLAGFAAGANVLTF,TGTGCCAGCAGTTACTTGGCAGGTTTCGCGGCTGGGGCCAACGTCCTGACTTTC
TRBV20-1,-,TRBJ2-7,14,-,CSADLDSLVGEQYF,TGCAGTGCTGACCTGGACTCACTCGTTGGGGAGCAGTACTTC
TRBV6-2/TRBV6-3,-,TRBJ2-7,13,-,CASAGLLPYEQYF,TGTGCCAGTGCGGGACTTCTACCCTACGAGCAGTACTTC
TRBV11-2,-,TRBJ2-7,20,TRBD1,CASSLGVWVRDRERRYEQYF,TGTGCCAGCAGCTTAGGGGTCTGGGTCCGAGACAGGGAAAGGAGGTACGAGCAGTACTTC
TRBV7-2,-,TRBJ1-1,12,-,CASSLVAGLAFF,TGTGCCAGCAGCTTAGTTGCGGGTCTAGCTTTCTTT
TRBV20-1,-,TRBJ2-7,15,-,CSARGFGVSPYEQYF,TGCAGTGCTAGAGGGTTCGGGGTTTCCCCCTACGAGCAGTACTTC
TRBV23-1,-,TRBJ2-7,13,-,CASSQCPTYEQYF,TGCGCCAGCAGTCAATGCCCAACCTACGAGCAGTACTTC
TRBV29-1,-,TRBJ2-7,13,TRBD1,CSVSQGLSYEQYF,TGCAGCGTCTCACAGGGGCTGTCCTACGAGCAGTACTTC
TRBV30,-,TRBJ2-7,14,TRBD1,CAWRTGGVAYEQYF,TGTGCCTGGAGGACAGGGGGGGTCGCCTACGAGCAGTACTTC
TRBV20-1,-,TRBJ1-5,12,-,CSAKGGNQPQHF,TGCAGTGCCAAGGGCGGCAATCAGCCCCAGCATTTT
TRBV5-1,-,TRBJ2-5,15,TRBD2,CASSLALAGRETQYF,TGCGCCAGCAGCTTGGCTCTAGCGGGGAGAGAGACCCAGTACTTC
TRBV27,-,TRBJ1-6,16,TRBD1,CASSTLRTGENSPLHF,TGTGCCAGCAGTACCCTCCGGACAGGGGAAAATTCACCCCTCCACTTT
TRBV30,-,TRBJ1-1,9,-,CAVNTEAFF,TGTGCCGTGAACACTGAAGCTTTCTTT
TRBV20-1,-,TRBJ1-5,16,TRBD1,CSAYRGSGMSNQPQHF,TGCAGTGCTTACAGGGGCAGTGGAATGAGCAATCAGCCCCAGCATTTT
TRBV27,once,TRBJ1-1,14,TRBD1,CASSANRGGTEAFF,TGTGCCAGCAGTGCCAACAGGGGAGGGACTGAAGCTTTCTTT
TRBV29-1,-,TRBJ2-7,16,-,CSVEDYSGRKYPKQYF,TGCAGCGTTGAAGATTATTCTGGCAGGAAGTACCCGAAGCAGTACTTC
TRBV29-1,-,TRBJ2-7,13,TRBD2,CSVWAGGVYEQYF,TGCAGCGTTTGGGCGGGGGGAGTCTACGAGCAGTACTTC
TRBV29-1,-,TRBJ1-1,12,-,CSVELWNTEAFF,TGCAGCGTTGAATTGTGGAACACTGAAGCTTTCTTT
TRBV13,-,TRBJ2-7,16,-,CASSSPGPRSVYEQYF,TGTGCCAGCAGCTCCCCGGGACCTCGCTCAGTCTACGAGCAGTACTTC